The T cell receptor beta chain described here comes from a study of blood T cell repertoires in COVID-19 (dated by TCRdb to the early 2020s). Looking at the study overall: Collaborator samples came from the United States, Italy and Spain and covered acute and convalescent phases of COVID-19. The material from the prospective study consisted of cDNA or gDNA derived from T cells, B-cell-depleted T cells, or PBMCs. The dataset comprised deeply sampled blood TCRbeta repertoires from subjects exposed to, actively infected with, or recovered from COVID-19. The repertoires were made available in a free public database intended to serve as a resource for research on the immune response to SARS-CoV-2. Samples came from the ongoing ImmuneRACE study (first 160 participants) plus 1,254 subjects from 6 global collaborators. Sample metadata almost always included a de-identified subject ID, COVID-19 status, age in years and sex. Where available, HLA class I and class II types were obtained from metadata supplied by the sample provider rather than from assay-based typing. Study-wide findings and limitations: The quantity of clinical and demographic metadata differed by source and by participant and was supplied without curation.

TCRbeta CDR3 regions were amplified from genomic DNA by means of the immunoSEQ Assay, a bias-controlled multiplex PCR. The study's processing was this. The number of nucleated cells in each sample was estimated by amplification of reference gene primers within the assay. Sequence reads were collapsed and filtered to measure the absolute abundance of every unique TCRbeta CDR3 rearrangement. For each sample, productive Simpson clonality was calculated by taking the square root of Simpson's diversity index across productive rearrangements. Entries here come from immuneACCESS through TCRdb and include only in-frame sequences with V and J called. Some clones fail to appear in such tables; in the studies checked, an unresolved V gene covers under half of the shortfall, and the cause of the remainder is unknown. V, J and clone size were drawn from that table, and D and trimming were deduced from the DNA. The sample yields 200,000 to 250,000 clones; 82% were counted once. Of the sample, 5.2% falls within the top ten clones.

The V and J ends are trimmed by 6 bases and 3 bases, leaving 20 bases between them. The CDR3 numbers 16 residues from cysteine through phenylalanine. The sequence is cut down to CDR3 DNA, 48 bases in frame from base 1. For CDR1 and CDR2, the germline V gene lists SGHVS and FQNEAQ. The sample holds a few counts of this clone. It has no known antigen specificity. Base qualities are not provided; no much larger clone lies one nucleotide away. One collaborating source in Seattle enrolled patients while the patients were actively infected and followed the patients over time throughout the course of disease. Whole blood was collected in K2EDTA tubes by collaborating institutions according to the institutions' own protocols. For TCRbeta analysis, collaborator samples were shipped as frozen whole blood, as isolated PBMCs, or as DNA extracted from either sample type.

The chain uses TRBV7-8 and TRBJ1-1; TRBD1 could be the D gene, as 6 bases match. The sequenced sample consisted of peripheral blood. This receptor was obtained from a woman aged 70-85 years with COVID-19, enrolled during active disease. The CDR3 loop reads CASRPNRVDRDTEAFF. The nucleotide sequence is TGTGCCAGCAGACCAAACAGGGTAGACCGAGACACTGAAGCTTTCTTT.